This paragraph reports one T cell receptor beta chain. The sample originates from a study of blood T cells in healthy people across ages. The V and J ends lost 3 bases and 4 bases, in that order; junction bases with no gene match: 8. CDR1 and CDR2 from the germline V gene are LGHDT and YNNKEL (reference sequence). The CDR3 runs to 15 residues. A J-beta primer mix and a sample-barcoded 5' primer were used in a second PCR of about 6 to 12 cycles. TCRdb called the 5' RACE reads again in MiXCR, with one record for every CDR3 protein. The sample lists around 800,000 distinct CDR3 sequences, around 24% occurring once. The sample also formed part of further work on T cells of mothers and their children.

This receptor was taken from a boy between 10 and 17 years old in good health. The chain has TRBV3-1 and TRBJ1-1; 7 nucleotides match TRBD1. The sequenced sample consisted of blood. CDR3 DNA sequence: TGTGCCAGCAGCCACGACAGGGTGAGTTTCACTGAAGCTTTCTTT. Its translation is CASSHDRVSFTEAFF.